This T cell receptor (beta chain) was captured in a study of blood T cell repertoires in COVID-19 (dated by TCRdb to about 2020). Regarding the study in general: Samples from collaborators originated in the United States, Italy and Spain and spanned both the acute and convalescent phases of COVID-19. A de-identified subject ID, COVID-19 status, age in years and sex were almost always included in the sample metadata. Where available, HLA class I and class II types were taken from metadata supplied by the sample provider and were not determined by assay-based typing. The repertoires were released in a freely available public database meant as a resource for research on the immune response to SARS-CoV-2. The material from the prospective study consisted of cDNA or gDNA derived from T cells, B-cell-depleted T cells, or PBMCs. The samples were drawn from the first 160 participants of the ongoing ImmuneRACE study and from 1,200 or so subjects provided by 6 global collaborators. Subjects who had been exposed to COVID-19, were actively infected with it, or had recovered from it provided the deeply sampled blood TCRbeta repertoires that made up the dataset. The research as a whole found: The amount of clinical and demographic metadata varied by source and participant and was provided uncurated.

At one collaborating source in Seattle, patients were enrolled during active infection and were followed longitudinally through the course of disease. Whole blood was collected in K2EDTA tubes by collaborating institutions according to the institutions' own protocols. Collaborator samples were shipped for TCRbeta analysis as frozen whole blood, isolated PBMCs, or DNA extracted from either sample type. In the case of this clone: Its antigen is still unknown. The sample holds no much larger clone one base away, and base qualities are not on file.

The immunoSEQ Assay, a bias-controlled multiplex PCR, was used to amplify TCRbeta CDR3 regions from genomic DNA. In the paper's pipeline: Nucleated cell counts per sample were estimated from amplification of reference gene primers within the assay. To quantify the absolute abundance of each unique TCRbeta CDR3 rearrangement, sequence reads were collapsed and filtered. For each sample, productive Simpson clonality was calculated by taking the square root of Simpson's diversity index across productive rearrangements. This is the immuneACCESS table as TCRdb keeps it, with only in-frame sequences that have V and J called. A part of the clones is gone; compared with another copy, unresolved V genes explain less than half, and the rest is unexplained. That table furnishes V, J and clone size, whereas the DNA furnished D and trimming. For this sample there are 150,000 to 200,000 clones; 80% to 85% appear just once. The ten most abundant clones make up about 14% of the sample.

Counted from cysteine to phenylalanine, this CDR3 has 13 amino acids. Just the 39-base CDR3 DNA is kept, in frame starting at base 1. Relative to germline, V is missing 4 bases and J is missing 10 bases, with 8 bases of the junction outside any gene match. The germline V gene encodes CDR1 KGHSY and CDR2 FQNENV. The TCR sequence derives from a woman aged 70-85 years with COVID-19, enrolled during active disease. The chain is assembled from TRBV16 and TRBJ2-3; 7 central nucleotides agree with TRBD2. Sequencing used peripheral blood. The CDR3: CASSPRLARAQYF. The DNA sequence follows: TGTGCCAGCAGCCCCCGACTAGCCCGGGCGCAGTATTTT.